This T cell receptor beta chain was observed in a study of lung T cells in sarcoidosis with Löfgren's syndrome. Study-wide points: Sarcoidosis antigen recognition was only suggested, antigen unidentified.

This clonotype was observed a handful of times. The antigen is unknown. The CDR3 runs to 11 residues. Germline V gives CDR1 LNHDA, CDR2 SQIVND (reference sequence). MiXCR, run by TCRdb on the reads, gives a single entry per CDR3 protein. Altogether some 65,000 distinct CDR3 sequences are present, 21% being singletons, with the ten largest covering less than 2.5%. This rearrangement joins TRBV19 to TRBJ2-7; D unresolved. Source material: CD4+ T cells from PBMCs. This TCR derives from a human donor with sarcoidosis (Löfgren's syndrome or another form), or a control subject (not recorded which). CDR3 protein: CASSNRDPEDV. CDR3 nucleotides: TGTGCCAGTAGTAACCGCGACCCAGAGGACGTC.